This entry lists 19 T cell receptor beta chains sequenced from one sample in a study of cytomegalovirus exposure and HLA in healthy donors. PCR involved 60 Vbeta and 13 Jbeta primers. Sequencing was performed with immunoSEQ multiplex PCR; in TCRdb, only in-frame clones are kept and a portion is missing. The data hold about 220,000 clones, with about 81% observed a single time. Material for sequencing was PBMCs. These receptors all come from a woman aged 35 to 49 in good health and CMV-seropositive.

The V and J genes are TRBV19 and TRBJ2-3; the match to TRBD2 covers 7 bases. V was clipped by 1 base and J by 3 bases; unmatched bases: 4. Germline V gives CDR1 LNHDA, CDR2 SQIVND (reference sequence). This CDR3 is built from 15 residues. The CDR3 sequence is CASSIGGGVTDTQYF. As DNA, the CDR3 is TGTGCCAGTAGTATAGGGGGGGGAGTAACAGATACGCAGTATTTT.

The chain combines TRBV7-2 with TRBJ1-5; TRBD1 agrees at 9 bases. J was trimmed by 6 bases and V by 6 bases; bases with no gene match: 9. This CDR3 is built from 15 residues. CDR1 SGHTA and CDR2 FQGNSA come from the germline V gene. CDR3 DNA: TGTGCCAGCAGGCCCAACAGGGGGCGGGGTCAGCCCCAGCATTTT. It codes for CASRPNRGRGQPQHF.

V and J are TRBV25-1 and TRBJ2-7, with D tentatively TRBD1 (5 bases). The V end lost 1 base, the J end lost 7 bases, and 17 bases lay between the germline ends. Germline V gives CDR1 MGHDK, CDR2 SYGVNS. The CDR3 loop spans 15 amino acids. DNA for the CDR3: TGTGCCAGCAGTGAATGGGGCAGGTCCTCGATTGAGCAGTACTTC. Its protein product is CASSEWGRSSIEQYF.

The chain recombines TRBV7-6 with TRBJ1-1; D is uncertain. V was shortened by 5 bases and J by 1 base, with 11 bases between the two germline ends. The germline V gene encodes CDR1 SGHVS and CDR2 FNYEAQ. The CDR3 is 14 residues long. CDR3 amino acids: CASSNGVRNTEAFF. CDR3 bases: TGTGCCAGCAGCAACGGGGTGAGGAACACTGAAGCTTTCTTT.

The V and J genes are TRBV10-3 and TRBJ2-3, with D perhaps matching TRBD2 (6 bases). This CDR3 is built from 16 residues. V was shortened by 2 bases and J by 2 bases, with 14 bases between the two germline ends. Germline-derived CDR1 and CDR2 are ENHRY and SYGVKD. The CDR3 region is CAISERTTGLTDTQYF. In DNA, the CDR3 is TGTGCCATCAGTGAGAGGACTACGGGGCTCACAGATACGCAGTATTTT.

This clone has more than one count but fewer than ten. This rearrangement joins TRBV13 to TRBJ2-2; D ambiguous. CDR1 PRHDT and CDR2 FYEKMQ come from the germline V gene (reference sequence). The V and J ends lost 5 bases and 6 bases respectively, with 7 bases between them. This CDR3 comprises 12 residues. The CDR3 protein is CASSARAGELFF. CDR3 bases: TGTGCCAGCAGCGCGAGAGCCGGGGAGCTGTTTTTT.

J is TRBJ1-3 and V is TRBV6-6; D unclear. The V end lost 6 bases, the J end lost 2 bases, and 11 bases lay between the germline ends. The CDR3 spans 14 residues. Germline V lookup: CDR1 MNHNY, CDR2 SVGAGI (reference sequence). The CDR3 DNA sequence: TGTGCCAGCAGGTTCACATCAACTGGAAACACCATATATTTT. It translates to CASRFTSTGNTIYF.

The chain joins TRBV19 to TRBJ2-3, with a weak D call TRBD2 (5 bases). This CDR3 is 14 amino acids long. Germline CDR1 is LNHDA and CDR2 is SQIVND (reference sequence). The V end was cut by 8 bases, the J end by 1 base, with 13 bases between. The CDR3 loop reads CASSDYGGTDTQYF. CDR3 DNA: TGTGCCAGTTCCGATTACGGGGGCACAGATACGCAGTATTTT.

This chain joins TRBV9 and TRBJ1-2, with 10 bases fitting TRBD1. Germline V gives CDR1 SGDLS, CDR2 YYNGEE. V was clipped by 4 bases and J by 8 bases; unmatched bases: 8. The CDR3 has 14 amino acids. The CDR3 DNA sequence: TGTGCCAGCAGCCTTCGACAGGGGGCGGGAGGCTACACCTTC. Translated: CASSLRQGAGGYTF. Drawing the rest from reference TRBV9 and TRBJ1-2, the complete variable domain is DSGVTQTPKHLITATGQRVTLRCSPRSGDLSVYWYQQSLDQGLQFLIQYYNGEERAKGNILERFSAQQFPDLHSELNLSSLELGDSALYFCASSLRQGAGGYTFGSGTRLTVV.

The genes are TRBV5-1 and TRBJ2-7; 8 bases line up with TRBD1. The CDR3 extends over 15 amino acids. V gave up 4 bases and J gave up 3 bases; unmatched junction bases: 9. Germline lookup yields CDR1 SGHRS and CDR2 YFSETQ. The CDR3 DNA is TGCGCCAGCAGCATACCACAGGGGGGTTTCTACGAGCAGTACTTC. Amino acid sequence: CASSIPQGGFYEQYF.

The CDR3 sequence: CASSQSRGMNTEAFF. The CDR3 DNA reads as TGCGCCAGCAGCCAATCCAGGGGGATGAACACTGAAGCTTTCTTT. This rearrangement joins TRBV4-1 to TRBJ1-1; the match to TRBD1 covers 7 bases. J gave up 0 bases and V 2 bases, and 3 bases lay outside the gene matches. Germline V CDR1 and CDR2: MGHRA, YSYEKL. The CDR3 has 15 amino acids.

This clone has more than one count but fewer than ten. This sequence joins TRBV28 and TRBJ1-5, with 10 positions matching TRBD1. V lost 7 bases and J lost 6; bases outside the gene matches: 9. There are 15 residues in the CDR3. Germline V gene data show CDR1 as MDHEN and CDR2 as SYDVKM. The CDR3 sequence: CASTPADRGGQPQHF. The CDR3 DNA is TGTGCCAGCACCCCTGCGGACAGGGGGGGTCAGCCCCAGCATTTT.

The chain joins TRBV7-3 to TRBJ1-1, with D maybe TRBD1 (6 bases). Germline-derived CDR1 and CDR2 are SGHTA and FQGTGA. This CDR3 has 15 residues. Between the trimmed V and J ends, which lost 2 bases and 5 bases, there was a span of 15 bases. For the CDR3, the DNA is TGTGCCAGCAGCTTAGGGACACCCTCGCAGACTGAAGCTTTCTTT. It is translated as CASSLGTPSQTEAFF. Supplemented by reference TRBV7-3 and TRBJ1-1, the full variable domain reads GAGVSQTPSNKVTEKGKYVELRCDPISGHTALYWYRQSLGQGPEFLIYFQGTGAADDSGLPNDRFFAVRPEGSVSTLKIQRTERGDSAVYLCASSLGTPSQTEAFFGQGTRLTVV.

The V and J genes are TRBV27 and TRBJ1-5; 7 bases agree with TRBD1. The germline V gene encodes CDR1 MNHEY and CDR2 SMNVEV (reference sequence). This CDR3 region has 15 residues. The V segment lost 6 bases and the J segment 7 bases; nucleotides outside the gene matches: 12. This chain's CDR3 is CASREQGRSVQPQHF. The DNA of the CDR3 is TGTGCCAGCAGAGAACAGGGGAGATCGGTACAGCCCCAGCATTTT.

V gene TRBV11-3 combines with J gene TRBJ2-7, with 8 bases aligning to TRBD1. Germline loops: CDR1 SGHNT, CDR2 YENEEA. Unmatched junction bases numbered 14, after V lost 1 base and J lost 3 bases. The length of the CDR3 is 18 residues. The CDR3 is CASSLGLRDRGDNYEQYF. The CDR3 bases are TGTGCCAGCAGCTTAGGACTCCGTGACAGGGGCGATAACTACGAGCAGTACTTC.

CDR3 sequence (DNA): TGCGCCAGCAGCCAAGGGGGACTAGCGGGAGAGGAGCAGTTCTTC. Translation gives CASSQGGLAGEEQFF. The V and J genes are TRBV4-3 and TRBJ2-1, with 14 bases aligning to TRBD2. The V gene end was trimmed by 1 base and the J gene end by 10 bases; junction bases not matched to a gene: 3. The germline V gene encodes CDR1 LGHNA and CDR2 YSLEER. CDR3 size: 15 residues.

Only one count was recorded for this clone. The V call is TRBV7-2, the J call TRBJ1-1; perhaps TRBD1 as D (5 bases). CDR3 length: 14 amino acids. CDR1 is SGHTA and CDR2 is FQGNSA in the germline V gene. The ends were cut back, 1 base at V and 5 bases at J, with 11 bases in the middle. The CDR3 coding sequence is TGTGCCAGCAGCTTAGACGGGAGGGGAACTGAAGCTTTCTTT. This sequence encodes CASSLDGRGTEAFF.

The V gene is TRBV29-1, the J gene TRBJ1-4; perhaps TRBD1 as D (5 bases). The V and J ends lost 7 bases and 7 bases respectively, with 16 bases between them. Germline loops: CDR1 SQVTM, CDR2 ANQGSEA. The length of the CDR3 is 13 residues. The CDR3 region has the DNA TGCAGCGCTACACCCTTTACAGGTGAAAAACTGTTTTTT. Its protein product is CSATPFTGEKLFF. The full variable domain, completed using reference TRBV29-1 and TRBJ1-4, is SAVISQKPSRDICQRGTSLTIQCQVDSQVTMMFWYRQQPGQSLTLIATANQGSEATYESGFVIDKFPISRPNLTFSTLTVSNMSPEDSSIYLCSATPFTGEKLFFGSGTQLSVL.

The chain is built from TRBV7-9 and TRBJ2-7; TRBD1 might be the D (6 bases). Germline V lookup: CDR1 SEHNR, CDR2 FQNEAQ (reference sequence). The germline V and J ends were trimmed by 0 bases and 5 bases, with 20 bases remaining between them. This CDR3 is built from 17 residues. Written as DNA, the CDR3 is TGTGCCAGCAGCTTAGCGAGGTTCTCAGGGGAGAAGAACGAGCAGTACTTC. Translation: CASSLARFSGEKNEQYF.